This TCR beta chain was recorded in a study of T-cell memory formation after mild COVID-19 (dated by TCRdb to about 2021). Context from the whole study: TCR sequence clusters from the two donors were largely donor specific. In a couple of donors, T-cell clones that expanded and contracted after mild COVID-19 were tracked by sequencing TCRalpha and TCRbeta repertoires over time. Two young, previously healthy adult volunteers made up the cohort, one male and one female.

This clonotype was seen repeatedly, ten times or more. Its antigen has not been determined. Per-base qualities were not stored, and no clone one base away is much larger. The junction carries 11 bases between V and J, which are trimmed by 5 bases and 4 bases respectively. Including the terminal cysteine and phenylalanine, the CDR3 comprises 13 residues. The entry retains the CDR3 DNA only, 39 bases that are in frame from base 1. CDR1 and CDR2 (SGHTA, FQGTGA) derive from the germline V gene. What the study reported, not specific to this receptor: From day 15 to 85, contracting clones showed balanced CD4/CD8 phenotypes, whereas a second wave of clones that expanded from day 15 to 37 leaned towards CD4+. Contracting CD4+ clones appeared mostly in the CM and EM memory subsets, whereas CD8+ clones were enriched in EMRA. SARS-CoV-2 specificity of the second-wave clones peaking on day 37 was not confirmed. The study covered only two mild cases, and larger cohorts including severe cases with pre-infection samples were considered necessary. Some responding clones were detected in pre-infection memory, which suggested that pre-existing cross-reactive memory T cells had joined the SARS-CoV-2 response.

Ficoll-Paque density gradient centrifugation was used to isolate PBMCs. The sequencer was an Illumina NovaSeq 6000. Using 5'RACE with constant-segment primers, TCRalpha and TCRbeta cDNA libraries were constructed, with sample barcodes and unique molecular identifiers added in the process. RNA was extracted from every sample with Trizol reagent. Library amplification was performed in two PCR steps, and a second sample barcode and Illumina TruSeq adapters were introduced in the second step. Sequencing of libraries was performed on an Illumina NovaSeq with 2 x 150 bp paired-end reads. Processing in the source paper ran as follows. With migec v1.2.7, reads were demultiplexed and then collapsed into UMI-guided consensus sequences. Using mixcr v2.1.11, the UMI consensuses were aligned to TRA and TRB V and J templates and assembled into clonotypes. A clonotype was counted as expanded or contracted only when both edgeR and NoisET called the clonotype significant, with the noise models trained on biological replicates. edgeR calls used a false discovery rate-adjusted p below 0.01 and a log2 fold-change threshold of 1. PCA with hierarchical clustering of max-normalized trajectories of the 1000 most abundant clonotypes was used as exploratory dynamics analysis. Separately sequenced CD4+ and CD8+ repertoires were used to assign a CD4 or CD8 phenotype to each responding clone. TCRdb cleaned the public reads at Q25 with fastp, built clones with MiXCR and kept in-frame beta chains. CDR3 protein sequences are deduplicated, and each keeps its most common genes and DNA. TCRdb assigned the V and J calls; the authors' analysis was not used. The sample includes 350,000 to 500,000 distinct CDR3 sequences, with roughly 18% observed a single time. In total, the top ten clones hold about 22% of the sample.

The TCR comes from a man aged 18 to 30 who had mild COVID-19 (a few samples of this study predate the infection). The sample titles of this study are shuffled in the database, so cell type and time point are left out; the donor was told from shared clones. Recombination linked TRBV7-3 to TRBJ1-1; TRBD1 is possibly the D segment (5 matching bases). Sequenced input: PBMCs or a T cell subset sorted from them (not recorded which). This receptor has the CDR3 CASSPTGGTEAFF. The nucleotide sequence is given as TGTGCCAGCAGCCCGACGGGGGGCACTGAAGCTTTCTTT.